This T cell receptor (beta chain) was recorded in a study of identical twins. General observations from the study: There was an excess of low generation probability in the out-of-frame alpha sequences that twins shared. The authors drew conclusions from cross-sectional statistical analysis rather than following the same donors.

cDNA carried unique molecular identifiers, and a universal primer site was added by template switching. A single record per CDR3 protein comes from TCRdb applying MiXCR to the 5' RACE reads. This sample has 200,000 to 300,000 distinct CDR3 sequences, with roughly 7.5% found just once. Ten or more counts support this clonotype. Its target is unknown. The CDR3 runs to 13 residues. Trimming removed 8 bases from V and 1 base from J; junction bases left unmatched: 5. Germline V gene lookup returns CDR1 WSHSY and CDR2 SAAADI. The sample was also linked to a second study, of yellow fever vaccine responses in identical twins.

The sequencing input was CD8+ T cells sorted from blood. The chain carries TRBV10-2 and TRBJ2-7; TRBD1 matches 7 bases. The TCR was taken from a woman between 18 and 30 years old in good health. CDR3: CASGQVGSYEQYV. CDR3 sequence (DNA): TGCGCCAGCGGACAGGTTGGGTCCTACGAGCAGTACGTC.